A selection of T cell receptor beta chains follows, all from one sample in a study of T cells in Graves' hyperthyroidism and ophthalmopathy. TCRdb re-called the multiplex PCR reads with MiXCR, one entry per CDR3 protein. The data hold approximately 700,000 distinct CDR3 sequences, with about 45% observed a single time. Specimen: peripheral blood or thyroid tissue (not recorded which). Every receptor here comes from an adult man with Graves' disease, either hyperthyroidism or ophthalmopathy (not recorded which). CDR3s include the opening cysteine and the closing phenylalanine or tryptophan. The D gene is left open where the match is weak. Size is omitted from some rows. Given values are once, few, many or a class for expanded clones.

J	V	D	size	CDR3	DNA
TRBJ1-2	TRBV9	.	.	CASSEWQNGYTF	TGTGCCAGCAGTGAATGGCAGAATGGCTACACCTTC
TRBJ2-5	TRBV7-2	TRBD1	many	CASSLARDRAETQYF	TGTGCCAGCAGCTTGGCCCGGGACAGGGCTGAGACCCAGTACTTC
TRBJ2-7	TRBV7-8	.	.	CASTSPGRTYEQYF	TGTGCCAGCACGTCGCCAGGACGGACCTACGAGCAGTACTTC
TRBJ1-2	TRBV28	TRBD1	.	CASSLQGAWYGYTF	TGTGCCAGCAGTCTTCAGGGGGCTTGGTATGGCTACACCTTC
TRBJ1-3	TRBV11-2	.	once	CASSLVFLSANREKGNTIYF	TGTGCCAGCAGCTTAGTTTTCCTCAGTGCTAACAGGGAGAAGGGAAACACCATATATTTT
TRBJ1-4	TRBV12-3/TRBV12-4	.	few	CASRDGTLIEKLFF	TGTGCCAGCAGGGACGGGACACTAATTGAAAAACTGTTTTTT
TRBJ1-1	TRBV7-9	.	.	CASSVQPGNTEAFF	TGTGCCAGCAGCGTCCAACCAGGGAACACTGAAGCTTTCTTT
TRBJ2-6	TRBV2	.	.	CASSAALGSGANVLTF	TGTGCCAGCAGTGCCGCACTTGGCTCTGGGGCCAACGTCCTGACTTTC
TRBJ1-5	TRBV2	TRBD1	.	CASSAGQGAESSNQPQHF	TGTGCCAGCAGTGCGGGACAGGGGGCAGAAAGCAGCAATCAGCCCCAGCATTTT
TRBJ1-1	TRBV19	TRBD1	few	CASSRQGGFMNTEAFF	TGTGCCAGTAGTCGACAGGGAGGTTTCATGAACACTGAAGCTTTCTTT
TRBJ1-1	TRBV7-3	.	few	CASSSHMGTEAFF	TGTGCCAGCAGCTCGCACATGGGCACTGAAGCTTTCTTT
TRBJ1-4	TRBV10-3	.	.	CAISDQWGEKLFF	TGTGCCATCAGTGATCAGTGGGGTGAAAAACTGTTTTTT
TRBJ1-4	TRBV7-9	TRBD1	.	CASSPGDSSLNEKLFF	TGTGCCAGCAGCCCGGGGGACAGCAGCTTGAATGAAAAACTGTTTTTT
TRBJ1-3	TRBV10-3	.	.	CATIGQNTIYF	TGTGCCACCATTGGACAGAACACCATATATTTT
TRBJ2-7	TRBV29-1	.	many	CSVGVGGIEQYF	TGCAGCGTTGGGGTCGGGGGAATCGAGCAGTACTTC
TRBJ1-2	TRBV2	TRBD1	many	CASSDRDSLVFHTF	TGTGCCAGCAGTGACCGGGACAGTTTGGTGTTCCACACCTTC
TRBJ2-5	TRBV7-9	.	.	CASSQIWETQYF	TGTGCCAGCAGCCAGATTTGGGAGACCCAGTACTTC
TRBJ1-6	TRBV7-8	.	.	CASSFHRASSPLHF	TGTGCCAGCAGCTTCCACAGGGCGTCCTCACCCCTCCACTTT
TRBJ2-2	TRBV6-1	.	.	CASRRDRGGGGELFF	TGTGCCAGCAGAAGAGACAGGGGCGGGGGCGGGGAGCTGTTTTTT
TRBJ1-1	TRBV29-1	TRBD1	many	CSVRDRDHGEAFF	TGCAGCGTTCGGGACAGGGATCATGGTGAAGCTTTCTTT
TRBJ1-1	TRBV2	.	.	CASSEGPNTEAFF	TGTGCCAGCAGTGAGGGCCCCAACACTGAAGCTTTCTTT
TRBJ1-6	TRBV7-9	.	many	CASSGGAYNSPLHF	TGTGCCAGCAGCGGGGGAGCGTATAATTCACCCCTCCACTTT
TRBJ2-7	TRBV7-9	.	.	CASSFDPGQHSYEQYF	TGTGCCAGCAGCTTCGACCCAGGCCAACACTCCTACGAGCAGTACTTC
TRBJ1-5	TRBV10-3	.	.	CAISTSSNQPQHF	TGTGCCATCAGTACCAGCAGCAATCAGCCCCAGCATTTT
TRBJ2-7	TRBV12-3/TRBV12-4	TRBD2	.	CASSFFSSGLSSYEQYF	TGTGCCAGCAGTTTCTTCTCTAGCGGGTTAAGCTCCTACGAGCAGTACTTC
TRBJ1-1	TRBV5-1	.	.	CASSSDPDRNTEAFF	TGCGCCAGCAGCTCGGACCCGGACAGGAACACTGAAGCTTTCTTT
TRBJ2-7	TRBV6-5	.	.	CASSPRVGRIYEQYF	TGTGCCAGCAGTCCCCGGGTGGGGCGAATATACGAGCAGTACTTC
TRBJ1-2	TRBV29-1	.	.	CSVERDGTWYGYTF	TGCAGCGTTGAACGGGACGGTACTTGGTATGGCTACACCTTC
TRBJ1-2	TRBV29-1	.	many	CSVKQGVGYGYTF	TGCAGCGTCAAACAGGGTGTAGGCTATGGCTACACCTTC
TRBJ2-6	TRBV20-1	TRBD2	few	CSASGLAGSSGANVLTF	TGCAGTGCTAGCGGGCTAGCGGGAAGCTCTGGGGCCAACGTCCTGACTTTC
TRBJ1-4	TRBV20-1	TRBD1	.	CSAPRQGATNEKLFF	TGCAGTGCGCCTCGACAGGGCGCAACTAATGAAAAACTGTTTTTT
TRBJ2-7	TRBV7-9	TRBD2	many	CASSPPAAGASEQYF	TGTGCCAGCAGTCCCCCGGCAGCGGGAGCCTCCGAGCAGTACTTC
TRBJ1-1	TRBV2	.	few	CASRVLNTEAFF	TGTGCCAGCAGGGTCTTGAACACTGAAGCTTTCTTT
TRBJ1-1	TRBV20-1	.	.	CSASHTEAFF	TGCAGTGCTAGCCACACTGAAGCTTTCTTT
TRBJ1-5	TRBV12-3/TRBV12-4	.	.	CASSYGQINQPQHF	TGTGCCAGCAGCTACGGACAGATAAATCAGCCCCAGCATTTT
TRBJ2-7	TRBV9	.	.	CASSVADSSSYEQYF	TGTGCCAGCAGCGTAGCTGACTCGAGCTCCTACGAGCAGTACTTC
TRBJ2-7	TRBV29-1	TRBD2	.	CSVGGSGRVLGEQYF	TGCAGCGTTGGCGGTAGCGGGAGGGTTTTGGGAGAGCAGTACTTC
TRBJ2-2	TRBV6-5	.	.	CASSSSWAGTTGELFF	TGTGCCAGCAGTTCATCATGGGCAGGGACCACCGGGGAGCTGTTTTTT
TRBJ1-2	TRBV2	.	.	CASGGGGTQDF	TGTGCCAGCGGGGGCGGGGGCACCCAAGACTTC
TRBJ1-6	TRBV5-1	TRBD1	many	CASSSQGAGSPLHF	TGCGCCAGCAGCTCCCAGGGGGCTGGGTCACCCCTCCACTTT
TRBJ1-2	TRBV12-3/TRBV12-4	TRBD1	few	CASSRTGTANYGYTF	TGTGCCAGCAGTCGCACCGGGACAGCTAACTATGGCTACACCTTC
TRBJ1-1	TRBV19	.	.	CASSARQLNTEAFF	TGTGCCAGTAGTGCCCGACAGTTGAACACTGAAGCTTTCTTT
TRBJ2-5	TRBV10-3	.	many	CAISVDSLPETQYF	TGTGCCATCAGTGTCGACTCCCTCCCAGAGACCCAGTACTTC
TRBJ1-1	TRBV7-9	TRBD1	.	CASSFRTGDGNTEAFF	TGTGCCAGCAGCTTCCGGACAGGGGACGGGAACACTGAAGCTTTCTTT
TRBJ1-2	TRBV7-8	.	many	CASSLGRGDYGYTF	TGTGCCAGCAGCTTAGGCAGGGGTGACTATGGCTACACCTTC
TRBJ2-7	TRBV3-1	.	few	CASSLDPTRDEQYF	TGTGCCAGCAGCCTGGATCCCACGAGGGACGAGCAGTACTTC
TRBJ2-7	TRBV29-1	.	.	CSVGAGQSYEQYF	TGCAGCGTTGGCGCGGGACAATCCTACGAGCAGTACTTC
TRBJ1-2	TRBV5-1	TRBD1	many	CASSFSGQGAAGYTF	TGCGCCAGCAGCTTTTCTGGCCAGGGGGCTGCTGGCTACACCTTC
TRBJ2-7	TRBV29-1	TRBD1	.	CSYPDRGLYEQYF	TGCAGCTACCCGGACAGGGGGCTTTACGAGCAGTACTTC
TRBJ1-3	TRBV29-1	TRBD1	many	CSVWTGTGNTIYF	TGCAGCGTTTGGACAGGGACTGGAAACACCATATATTTT
TRBJ1-2	TRBV10-3	.	many	CAISQETDYGYTF	TGTGCCATCAGTCAGGAGACAGACTATGGCTACACCTTC
TRBJ1-2	TRBV7-9	TRBD1	.	CASISGQGGYTF	TGTGCCAGCATCTCCGGACAGGGAGGCTACACCTTC
TRBJ2-5	TRBV20-1	.	.	CSARGQSIQETQYF	TGCAGTGCTAGAGGACAGTCCATCCAAGAGACCCAGTACTTC
TRBJ2-7	TRBV7-2	TRBD1	.	CASSLESSVLGQGKEQYF	TGTGCCAGCAGCTTAGAGTCCTCGGTCTTGGGACAGGGAAAGGAGCAGTACTTC
TRBJ2-7	TRBV5-1	.	few	CASSASGQSASEQYF	TGCGCCAGCAGCGCCTCGGGACAATCGGCGTCCGAGCAGTACTTC
TRBJ2-7	TRBV5-1	TRBD2	.	CASSLGLAGMVYEQYF	TGCGCCAGCAGCTTGGGACTAGCGGGGATGGTCTACGAGCAGTACTTC
TRBJ2-7	TRBV20-1	TRBD2	.	CSARASGGVYEQYF	TGCAGTGCTAGAGCTAGCGGGGGGGTCTACGAGCAGTACTTC
TRBJ1-1	TRBV6-5	.	.	CASRNTLNTEAFF	TGTGCCAGCAGAAACACCCTGAACACTGAAGCTTTCTTT